The 21 T cell receptor beta chains in this list originate from one sample, sequenced in a study of post-analysis software for immune sequencing data. These TCRs are of unknown antigen specificity. Study-level points and caveats: With TRBV5-6, TRBV5-1 and TRBV20-1 included, about five TRBV segments were more frequent in patients than in controls.

cDNA libraries for TCR beta contained unique molecular identifiers. Via MiXCR, TCRdb re-called the PCR reads, giving one row per CDR3 protein. The sample has roughly 620,000 distinct CDR3 sequences; roughly 45% are singletons. Sequenced: blood. The receptors were gathered from a girl aged 5 to 17 with multiple sclerosis.

A few counts support this clonotype. J is TRBJ1-1 and V is TRBV20-1; 8 bases align to TRBD1. CDR1 and CDR2 (germline): DFQATT, SNEGSKA (reference sequence). The J segment lost 5 bases and the V segment lost 0 bases, leaving 8 bases of the junction unmatched. The CDR3 is 15 amino acids. The CDR3 reads CSARDRTGRRTEAFF. The CDR3 DNA reads TGCAGTGCTAGAGACCGGACAGGGAGGAGAACTGAAGCTTTCTTT.

This chain links TRBV6-6 with TRBJ2-3, with D tentatively TRBD2 (7 bases). V lost 7 bases and J lost 0, with 17 bases in between. This CDR3 has 16 amino acids. The germline V gene encodes CDR1 MNHNY and CDR2 SVGAGI (reference sequence). As DNA, the CDR3 is TGTGCCAGCAACCCTTCGGGGGGCCTTAGCACAGATACGCAGTATTTT. This gives the protein CASNPSGGLSTDTQYF.

This clonotype was seen a handful of times. The chain links TRBV6-4 to TRBJ2-6; D is unclear. The CDR3 covers 14 residues. Germline V CDR1 and CDR2: MRHNA, SNTAGT. V lost 3 bases and J lost 2, with 5 bases in between. CDR3 amino acids: CASSDRPGANVLTF. CDR3 in DNA: TGTGCCAGCAGTGATAGGCCTGGGGCCAACGTCCTGACTTTC.

CDR3 amino acids: CASTEGQGTPSSYNEQFF. The CDR3 bases are TGTGCCAGCACCGAGGGACAGGGGACTCCCAGCTCCTACAATGAGCAGTTCTTC. This chain links TRBV27 with TRBJ2-1; 10 bases align to TRBD1. With V trimmed by 7 bases and J by 0 bases, 12 bases remained unmatched. CDR1 is MNHEY, CDR2 SMNVEV, per germline (reference sequence). The CDR3 contains 18 residues.

The rearrangement joins TRBV6-2 or TRBV6-3 to TRBJ2-1; 10 bases are shared with TRBD2. Trimming removed 6 bases from V and 5 bases from J; junction bases left unmatched: 10. The CDR3 extends over 16 amino acids. Per germline, CDR1 MNHEY and CDR2 SVGEGT. This CDR3 reads CASRHPGTSVHNEQFF. CDR3 DNA: TGTGCCAGCAGACACCCCGGGACTAGCGTTCACAATGAGCAGTTCTTC.

This clonotype was observed a few times. V is TRBV4-1 and J is TRBJ2-6, with 7 nucleotides matching TRBD1. Germline V gene data show CDR1 as MGHRA and CDR2 as YSYEKL. This CDR3 spans 18 amino acids. The junction had 8 bases not matched to a gene; V was cut back by 3 bases and J by 0 bases. CDR3 nucleotide sequence: TGCGCCAGCAGCCAGATGACAGGGCCCCGCTCTGGGGCCAACGTCCTGACTTTC. Residues: CASSQMTGPRSGANVLTF.

V and J are TRBV29-1 and TRBJ2-2; TRBD2 agrees at 7 bases. V trimming: 4 bases; J trimming: 4 bases; junction bases outside the gene matches: 18. Germline loops: CDR1 SQVTM, CDR2 ANQGSEA. The CDR3 consists of 18 residues. The CDR3 loop reads CSVAFVGGMTGATGELFF. For the CDR3, the DNA is TGCAGCGTTGCCTTTGTGGGGGGGATGACGGGAGCCACCGGGGAGCTGTTTTTT.

The gene calls are TRBV5-5 and TRBJ1-1, with 8 bases identical to TRBD1. The germline CDR1 and CDR2 sequences are SGHKS and YYEKEE (reference sequence). This CDR3 is built from 16 residues. V lost 1 base, J lost 1 base, and 6 bases stayed unmatched. The CDR3 nucleotides are TGTGCCAGCAGCTTGCTGCAGGGGGCTCCGAACACTGAAGCTTTCTTT. Translating it yields CASSLLQGAPNTEAFF.

Comment on this clonotype: The junction departs from the called germline gene at one end, perhaps through a read error. The chain joins TRBV3-1 to TRBJ2-1; 11 bases map to TRBD2. This CDR3 is 12 amino acids long. From germline, CDR1 is LGHDT and CDR2 YNNKEL (reference sequence). This chain's CDR3 is CAGSPLAGGQFF. CDR3 bases: TGTGCCGGCAGCCCGCTAGCGGGGGGCCAGTTCTTC.

V is TRBV5-1 and J is TRBJ2-1, with D possibly TRBD2 on 6 matching bases. V lost 4 bases to trimming and J lost 8 bases, with 16 bases between them. The CDR3 sequence is 14 residues long. Germline lookup yields CDR1 SGHRS and CDR2 YFSETQ. The CDR3 DNA sequence: TGCGCCAGCAGCCCAGAGACTAGTCCGTATGAGCAGTTCTTC. Amino acids: CASSPETSPYEQFF.

The rearrangement joins TRBV5-1 to TRBJ2-3; TRBD2 agrees at 11 bases. Germline V gene sequence: CDR1 SGHRS, CDR2 YFSETQ. CDR3 length: 15 residues. The V segment lost 0 bases and the J segment 4 bases; nucleotides outside the gene matches: 1. The CDR3: CASSLALAGADTQYF. CDR3 coding DNA: TGCGCCAGCAGCTTGGCACTAGCGGGAGCAGATACGCAGTATTTT.

By sample share, this clonotype is medium-sized (0.01 to 0.1%). The genes are TRBV9 and TRBJ2-5; D remains unclear. Germline lookup yields CDR1 SGDLS and CDR2 YYNGEE. V was trimmed by 3 bases and J by 1 base, leaving 10 bases between them. The CDR3 length is 14 residues. DNA of the CDR3: TGTGCCAGCAGCGACGGACCATCCCAAGAGACCCAGTACTTC. Protein sequence: CASSDGPSQETQYF.

The chain links TRBV12-3 or TRBV12-4 to TRBJ2-3, with TRBD2 matching 14 bases. Trimming took 7 bases from V and 4 from J; bases not matched to a gene: 7. The CDR3 is 16 amino acids. CDR3 residues: CASKQGTSGSADTQYF. Here the CDR3 DNA reads TGTGCCAGCAAGCAAGGGACTAGCGGGAGTGCAGATACGCAGTATTTT.

The chain carries TRBV20-1 and TRBJ2-5; 9 bases align to TRBD2. CDR3 length: 15 amino acids. Trimming at V came to 6 bases and at J to 5 bases, leaving 13 bases not matched to a gene. Germline CDR1 is DFQATT and CDR2 is SNEGSKA (reference sequence). DNA of the CDR3: TGCAGTGCCCCGGGACTAGCCTCCGGGGAGGAGACCCAGTACTTC. This encodes CSAPGLASGEETQYF.

This clonotype came up a few times. The chain joins TRBV20-1 to TRBJ1-2; 10 bases fit TRBD1. Germline CDR1 and CDR2: DFQATT and SNEGSKA (reference sequence). This CDR3 is 15 amino acids long. V lost 4 bases and J lost 4; bases outside the gene matches: 9. CDR3 amino acids: CSAKSGTGDPYGYTF. The CDR3 DNA reads TGCAGTGCTAAATCAGGGACAGGGGATCCCTATGGCTACACCTTC.

V usage is TRBV7-9 and J usage is TRBJ1-1; D is unclear. There are 14 residues in the CDR3. Germline CDR1 is SEHNR and CDR2 is FQNEAQ (reference sequence). The V end was cut by 4 bases, the J end by 5 bases, with 14 bases between. For the CDR3, the DNA is TGTGCCAGCAGCTACCGGGAGGGAAGGACTGAAGCTTTCTTT. It yields the protein CASSYREGRTEAFF.

The J gene is TRBJ2-3, the V gene TRBV4-1, with 7 bases matching TRBD1. Looked up from germline, CDR1 is MGHRA and CDR2 is YSYEKL. CDR3 length: 17 residues. V was clipped by 3 bases and J by 0 bases; unmatched bases: 9. This CDR3 is CASSQGRTGTSTDTQYF. The CDR3 bases are TGCGCCAGCAGCCAGGGTAGGACAGGTACTAGCACAGATACGCAGTATTTT.

This clonotype has a handful of counts. This chain joins TRBV15 and TRBJ1-5; perhaps TRBD1 as D (6 bases). This CDR3 has 16 residues. CDR1 LNHNV and CDR2 YYDKDF come from the germline V gene (reference sequence). The germline V and J ends were trimmed by 1 base and 0 bases, with 10 bases remaining between them. The CDR3 nucleotides are TGTGCCACCAGCAGAGTAGGGGGATCTAGCAATCAGCCCCAGCATTTT. This codes for CATSRVGGSSNQPQHF.

This chain links TRBV2 with TRBJ2-3, with TRBD2 identical over 9 bases. V trimming: 11 bases; J trimming: 5 bases; junction bases outside the gene matches: 8. This CDR3 is built from 13 residues. Looked up from germline, CDR1 is SNHLY and CDR2 is FYNNEI. CDR3 sequence: CAGKREAGDTQYF. The CDR3 DNA reads TGTGCCGGCAAGCGGGAGGCCGGAGATACGCAGTATTTT.

Of note for this clonotype: One end of the junction is discordant with germline, which a read error may explain. The genes are TRBV4-1 and TRBJ2-7; D may be TRBD2 (5 bases). The CDR3 runs 16 residues. Germline CDR1 and CDR2: MGHRA and YSYEKL. The CDR3 is CSSSQDQSGVSYEQYF. DNA of the CDR3: TGCTCCAGCAGCCAAGATCAAAGCGGCGTATCCTACGAGCAGTACTTC.

V usage is TRBV7-3 and J usage is TRBJ2-3; TRBD2 aligns across 9 bases. The V segment lost 6 bases and the J segment 2 bases; nucleotides outside the gene matches: 6. Germline V lookup: CDR1 SGHTA, CDR2 FQGTGA. The CDR3 has 15 residues. CDR3 amino acids: CASRSSGRSTDTQYF. The DNA of the CDR3 is TGTGCCAGCAGGAGTAGCGGGAGATCCACAGATACGCAGTATTTT. The full variable domain, its missing parts supplied by reference TRBV7-3 and TRBJ2-3, is GAGVSQTPSNKVTEKGKYVELRCDPISGHTALYWYRQSLGQGPEFLIYFQGTGAADDSGLPNDRFFAVRPEGSVSTLKIQRTERGDSAVYLCASRSSGRSTDTQYFGPGTRLTVL.